This is a list of T cell receptor beta chains from one sample in a study of blood T cell repertoires in COVID-19. Only in-frame clones appear in the TCRdb table, and some are missing; sequencing was by immunoSEQ multiplex PCR. The repertoire holds about 140,000 clones, with 88% as singletons. Material: peripheral blood. The source is a human donor with COVID-19, enrolled during active disease. The donor label of this sample is uncertain. Both conserved end residues are part of each CDR3. The D gene is left open where the match is weak. Clone size is stated in some rows and not others, as once, few, many or a class when expanded.

V,size,D,J,DNA,CDR3
TRBV2,.,.,TRBJ1-5,TGTGCCAGCAGAGGAACTACAGGGAGATGGCCCCAGCATTTT,CASRGTTGRWPQHF
TRBV30,few,.,TRBJ1-1,TGTGCCTGGAGTGCCGCCAGGGGCACTGAAGCTTTCTTT,CAWSAARGTEAFF
TRBV29-1,.,.,TRBJ2-7,TGCAGCGTCCGACCGGGCTCCTACGAGCAGTACTTC,CSVRPGSYEQYF
TRBV7-9,.,.,TRBJ2-2,TGTGCCAGCAGCCTCCTTTGGGGCACGAACACCGGGGAGCTGTTTTTT,CASSLLWGTNTGELFF
TRBV2,.,TRBD2,TRBJ2-3,TGTGCCAGCAGCCCTAGCGGGGGGATTCCTAGCACAGATACGCAGTATTTT,CASSPSGGIPSTDTQYF
TRBV24-1,.,.,TRBJ1-1,TGTGCCACCACTTATTTGGGGCAAGCTTTCTTT,CATTYLGQAFF
TRBV28,.,.,TRBJ1-2,TGTGCCAGCAGGACACCGCTCTATGGCTACACCTTC,CASRTPLYGYTF
TRBV6-5,.,TRBD1,TRBJ1-6,TGTGCCACCGCCAGGGACAGTAATTCACCCCTCCACTTT,CATARDSNSPLHF
TRBV21-1,.,.,TRBJ2-3,TGTGCCAGCAGCAACAGGGACAGGGGAAGGGTTAACACAGATACGCAGTATTTT,CASSNRDRGRVNTDTQYF
TRBV29-1,.,.,TRBJ1-1,TGCAGCGTTGGGACGGGAACTGAAGCTTTCTTT,CSVGTGTEAFF
TRBV28,.,TRBD1,TRBJ1-2,TGTGCCAGCAGGGGACAGCACTATGGCTACACCTTC,CASRGQHYGYTF
TRBV4-1,.,TRBD2,TRBJ2-2,TGCGCCAGCAGCCAAGATAGATCTAGCGGGGGGTTTTTTAGTAACACCGGGGAGCTGTTTTTT,CASSQDRSSGGFFSNTGELFF
TRBV28,.,.,TRBJ1-4,TGTGCCAGCAGTTCCGCAGGGGAAAAACTGTTTTTT,CASSSAGEKLFF
TRBV18,.,.,TRBJ2-2,TGTGCCAGCTCACCACCTAGGGCAGGGCGAAACACCGGGGAGCTGTTTTTT,CASSPPRAGRNTGELFF
TRBV2,.,.,TRBJ1-1,TGTGCCAGCTTGGCGGTTCAGCGTGAAGCTTTCTTT,CASLAVQREAFF
TRBV3-1/TRBV3-2,.,.,TRBJ2-7,TGTGCCAGCAGCCAAGAAGCGGTGTTGCACGAGCAGTACTTC,CASSQEAVLHEQYF
TRBV28,.,TRBD1,TRBJ1-1,TGTGCCAGCAGTTTATGGGGGACAGGGCATCACACTGAAGCTTTCTTT,CASSLWGTGHHTEAFF
TRBV5-8,.,.,TRBJ1-2,TGTGCCAGCAGCTTGGGGTTGGGCAACTATGGCTACACCTTC,CASSLGLGNYGYTF
TRBV5-1,.,.,TRBJ1-5,TGCGCCAGCAGCTCGGACTTCAATCAGCCCCAGCATTTT,CASSSDFNQPQHF
TRBV6-5,.,.,TRBJ2-7,TGTGCCAGCAGTTACTCGTCTAGCAGTCTCTCTTACGAGCAGTACTTC,CASSYSSSSLSYEQYF
TRBV5-1,.,TRBD1,TRBJ2-2,TGCGCCAGCAGCTTGGAAGGGGGCTATACCGGGGAGCTGTTTTTT,CASSLEGGYTGELFF
TRBV5-5,.,TRBD1,TRBJ1-4,TGTGCCAGCATCACCGGGACAGGGAGGAACACTACAACTAATGAAAAACTGTTTTTT,CASITGTGRNTTTNEKLFF
TRBV2,few,.,TRBJ2-5,TGTGCCAGCAGTCCGTCCCGCCAAGAGACCCAGTACTTC,CASSPSRQETQYF
TRBV19,.,TRBD1,TRBJ1-5,TGTGCCAGTAGTATAGTCCCCCCGGGACAGGGCAATCAGCCCCAGCATTTT,CASSIVPPGQGNQPQHF
TRBV12-3/TRBV12-4,.,TRBD2,TRBJ2-1,TGTGCCAGCAGCCGGGGACTAGCCGAGCAGTTCTTC,CASSRGLAEQFF
TRBV5-1,.,TRBD2,TRBJ2-5,TGCGCCAGCAGCCCTGGGCGCGGGGGGACCCAGTACTTC,CASSPGRGGTQYF
TRBV29-1,once,TRBD1,TRBJ2-3,TGCAGCGTGAGTGGGAAGACAGGGGTTGACACAGATACGCAGTATTTT,CSVSGKTGVDTDTQYF
TRBV5-1,once,TRBD1,TRBJ2-5,TGCGCCAGCAGCTTGGGGCAGGGGGCGGATGAGACCCAGTACTTC,CASSLGQGADETQYF
TRBV6-5,once,TRBD1,TRBJ1-2,TGTGCCAGCAGAAGCGGACAGGCACCATCCTACACCTTC,CASRSGQAPSYTF
TRBV5-1,.,TRBD1,TRBJ1-1,TGCGCCAGCAGCTTAACAGGGGCCCCTGAAGCTTTCTTT,CASSLTGAPEAFF
TRBV27,.,.,TRBJ2-7,TGTGCCAGCCGAATAGAACAGGGTACCTCCTCCGAGCAGTACTTC,CASRIEQGTSSEQYF
TRBV5-4,.,TRBD2,TRBJ2-5,TGTGCCAGCATCGCAAGGCTAGCGGGAGGCGGGGAGACCCAGTACTTC,CASIARLAGGGETQYF
TRBV5-5,.,TRBD1,TRBJ2-7,TGTGCCAGCAGCTCTGGGACAGGGGCGGCCTACGAGCAGTACTTC,CASSSGTGAAYEQYF
TRBV5-6,.,.,TRBJ2-5,TGTGCCAGCAGCTTGCTAGGAAGTCGGCAAGAGACCCAGTACTTC,CASSLLGSRQETQYF
TRBV24-1,.,.,TRBJ1-1,TGTGCCACCAGTAGGACAGACCTTTTTGAAGCTTTCTTT,CATSRTDLFEAFF
TRBV11-3,.,.,TRBJ1-1,TGTGCCAGCAGCTTAGTCCCCAGGACTGAAGCTTTCTTT,CASSLVPRTEAFF
TRBV5-1,.,.,TRBJ1-1,TGCGCCAGCAGCTTGCAGTACAGTAACACTGAAGCTTTCTTT,CASSLQYSNTEAFF
TRBV3-1/TRBV3-2,.,TRBD1,TRBJ1-2,TGTGCCAGCAGCCAAGCCCGGACAGGGGTGAGACGAGGGGGTGGCTACACCTTC,CASSQARTGVRRGGGYTF
TRBV2,.,.,TRBJ2-1,TGTGCCACCCTCGGGGGAGGCAATGAGCAGTTCTTC,CATLGGGNEQFF
TRBV11-2,.,TRBD1,TRBJ2-1,TGTGCCAGCAGCCGCGGACAGGAATCCTACAATGAGCAGTTCTTC,CASSRGQESYNEQFF
TRBV7-2,.,TRBD2,TRBJ2-3,TGTGCCAGCAGCTTAGCAGCGGGAGGGGACACAGATACGCAGTATTTT,CASSLAAGGDTDTQYF
TRBV27,once,TRBD2,TRBJ2-3,TGTGCCAGCAGTTTAGAGGTCGCGGGGGGCACAGATACGCAGTATTTT,CASSLEVAGGTDTQYF
TRBV10-3,.,.,TRBJ1-5,TGTGCCATCAGTGAGTCTGAGGCCCCTAGCAATCAGCCCCAGCATTTT,CAISESEAPSNQPQHF
TRBV2,.,.,TRBJ2-2,TGTGCCAGCAGTAAGGGACTTAACACCGGGGAGCTGTTTTTT,CASSKGLNTGELFF
TRBV28,.,.,TRBJ2-5,TGTGCCAGCAGTTTAAGCGGGCAAGAGACCCAGTACTTC,CASSLSGQETQYF
TRBV12-5,.,TRBD1,TRBJ2-1,TGTGCTAGTGGTCCCCCCGGTGCAGGGGGCTACAATGAGCAGTTCTTC,CASGPPGAGGYNEQFF
TRBV11-3,.,.,TRBJ2-2,TGTGCCAGCAGCCCCGGGAGAAACACCGGGGAGCTGTTTTTT,CASSPGRNTGELFF
TRBV5-5,.,TRBD1,TRBJ1-1,TGTGCCAGCAGCGTCCCGACAGGGGCGTACGACACTGAAGCTTTCTTT,CASSVPTGAYDTEAFF
TRBV19,.,.,TRBJ2-7,TGTGCCAGTAGTTCTACCGGGGTCTCCTACGAGCAGTACTTC,CASSSTGVSYEQYF
TRBV6-5,.,.,TRBJ1-2,TGTGCCAGCAGTTATTCGGGGGGAGGAACCTATGGCTACACCTTC,CASSYSGGGTYGYTF
TRBV7-9,.,TRBD1,TRBJ2-1,TGTGCCAGCAGCTTACCAACAGGGGGTGCCTACAATGAGCAGTTCTTC,CASSLPTGGAYNEQFF
TRBV24-1,.,TRBD1,TRBJ1-5,TGTGCCACCAGTGACCCCGGGACAGGCAATCAGCCCCAGCATTTT,CATSDPGTGNQPQHF
TRBV7-6,once,.,TRBJ2-1,TGTGCCAGCAGCTTACCGGAGAACACCTACAATGAGCAGTTCTTC,CASSLPENTYNEQFF
TRBV29-1,.,.,TRBJ1-3,TGCAGCGTTATGTTATTCTCTGGAAACACCATATATTTT,CSVMLFSGNTIYF